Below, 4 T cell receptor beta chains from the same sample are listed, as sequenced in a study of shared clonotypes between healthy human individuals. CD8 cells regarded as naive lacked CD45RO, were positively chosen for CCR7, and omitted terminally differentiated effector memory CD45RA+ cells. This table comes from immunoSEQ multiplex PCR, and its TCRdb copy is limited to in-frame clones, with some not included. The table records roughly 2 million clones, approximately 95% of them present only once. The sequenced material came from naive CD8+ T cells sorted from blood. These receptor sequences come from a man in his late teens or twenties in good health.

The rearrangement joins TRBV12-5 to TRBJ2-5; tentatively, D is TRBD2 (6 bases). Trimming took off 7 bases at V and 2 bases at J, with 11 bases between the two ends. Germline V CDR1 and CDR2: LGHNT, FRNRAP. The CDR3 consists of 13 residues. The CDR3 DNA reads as TGTGCTAGTGCCTCGGGGGTACAAGAGACCCAGTACTTC. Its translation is CASASGVQETQYF.

CDR3 loop: CASSLVPGRGEWDNYEQYF. The CDR3 DNA reads TGTGCCAGCAGCTTAGTACCAGGCAGGGGAGAGTGGGATAACTACGAGCAGTACTTC. The V gene is TRBV7-8, the J gene TRBJ2-7, with a tentative D call TRBD1 (6 bases). The CDR3 runs to 19 residues. V was trimmed by 1 base and J by 3 bases, leaving 25 bases between them. Germline V gene sequence: CDR1 SGHVS, CDR2 FQNEAQ.

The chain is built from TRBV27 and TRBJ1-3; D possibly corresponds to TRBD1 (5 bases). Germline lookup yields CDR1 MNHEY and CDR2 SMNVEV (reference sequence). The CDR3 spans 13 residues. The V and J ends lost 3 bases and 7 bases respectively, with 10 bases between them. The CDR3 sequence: CASSFLEGNTIYF. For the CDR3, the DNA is TGTGCCAGCAGTTTTCTGGAGGGGAACACCATATATTTT.

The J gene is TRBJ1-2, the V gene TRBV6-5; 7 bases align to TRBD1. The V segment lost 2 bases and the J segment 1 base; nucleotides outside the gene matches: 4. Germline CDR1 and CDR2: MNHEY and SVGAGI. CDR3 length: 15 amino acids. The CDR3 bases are TGTGCCAGCAGTTACGGGACAGTCGGTAACTATGGCTACACCTTC. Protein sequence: CASSYGTVGNYGYTF.